This T cell receptor (beta chain) originates from a study of blood T cell repertoires in COVID-19. Study overall: COVID-19 samples, acute and convalescent, were from the United States, Italy and Spain. T cells, B-cell-depleted T cells, or PBMCs provided the cDNA or gDNA that served as material.

In the authors' methods: Reference gene primer amplification yielded estimated nucleated cell counts. Clones were read by immunoSEQ multiplex PCR, and TCRdb kept only the in-frame ones, dropping some. The D gene and trimming were derived from the DNA, and the V and J assignments and clone size from that table. The sample contains 20,000 to 25,000 clones, approximately 86% of which appear only once. This clone was found a few times. The CDR3 contains 17 residues. V shed 0 bases and J shed 3 bases, with 18 bases lying between them. CDR1 and CDR2 (germline): SGHDN, FVKESK. Source material: peripheral blood. The genes are TRBV14 and TRBJ2-7; D perhaps matches TRBD2 (6 bases). The source of this sequence is a human donor with acute or convalescent COVID-19. The donor label of this sample is uncertain. This chain's CDR3 is CASSQDGGTVANYEQYF. CDR3 nucleotides: TGTGCCAGCAGCCAAGATGGGGGGACGGTAGCAAACTACGAGCAGTACTTC.